Each of the 6 T cell receptor beta chains below was sequenced from the same sample in a study of metastatic and nonmetastatic thyroid tumors. Nobody among the patients had been given any treatment before thyroid surgery. TCRdb re-analyzed the PCR reads using MiXCR. The repertoire holds around 45,000 clones, with under 20% as singletons. The specimen was blood. These TCRs come from a female donor with papillary thyroid cancer or a benign thyroid nodule (not recorded which). Some clones in this sample may be carry-over from other donors' samples.

The chain recombines TRBV5-5 with TRBJ1-2, with no clear D. The CDR3 is 16 residues long. V was shortened by 0 bases and J by 3 bases, with 15 bases between the two germline ends. The germline V gene has CDR1 SGHKS and CDR2 YYEKEE (reference sequence). The CDR3 bases are TGTGCCAGCAGCTTGGCCCCCGGGGAGGGCGACTATGGCTACACCTTC. It translates to CASSLAPGEGDYGYTF.

This clone rates as medium-sized. This chain uses TRBV27 with TRBJ2-1, with no clear D. The germline gives CDR1 MNHEY, CDR2 SMNVEV (reference sequence). V lost 1 base to trimming and J lost 5 bases, with 6 bases between them. The CDR3 loop spans 13 amino acids. In DNA, the CDR3 is TGTGCCAGCAGTTTATTCAATAACAATGAGCAGTTCTTC. Protein: CASSLFNNNEQFF.

This clone has at least ten counts. V is TRBV6-1 and J is TRBJ1-5; D remains unclear. Per germline, CDR1 MNHNS and CDR2 SASEGT. The V end lost 1 base, the J end lost 8 bases, and 9 bases lay between the germline ends. This CDR3 contains 13 residues. The CDR3 loop is CASSEGTAEPQHF. The CDR3 nucleotides read TGTGCCAGCAGTGAAGGCACCGCTGAGCCCCAGCATTTT.

The gene calls are TRBV12-5 and TRBJ2-2; D remains ambiguous. From germline, CDR1 is LGHNT and CDR2 FRNRAP. There are 18 residues in the CDR3. V was shortened by 1 base and J by 7 bases, with 22 bases between the two germline ends. CDR3 amino acids: CASGLARTSQCSGGELFF. CDR3 DNA: TGTGCTAGTGGTTTGGCCCGCACGTCCCAATGTAGTGGCGGGGAGCTGTTTTTT.

This clone was counted a few times. The rearrangement joins TRBV20-1 to TRBJ1-5; possibly TRBD1 for D (5 bases). The V gene lost 4 bases and the J gene lost 0 bases, with 7 bases spanning the gap. The CDR3 is 13 amino acids. The germline V gene encodes CDR1 DFQATT and CDR2 SNEGSKA (reference sequence). The CDR3 DNA reads TGCAGTGCTAAAGGGGATAGCAATCAGCCCCAGCATTTT. As protein: CSAKGDSNQPQHF.

This clone has ten or more counts. This chain links TRBV7-9 with TRBJ1-2; no reliable D call. The CDR3 spans 13 residues. With 2 bases removed from V and 3 bases from J, the gap between germline ends came to 7 bases. Per germline, CDR1 SEHNR and CDR2 FQNEAQ (reference sequence). The CDR3 sequence is CASSLNSHYGYTF. DNA for the CDR3: TGTGCCAGCAGCTTAAACAGTCACTATGGCTACACCTTC. Full variable domain (remainder filled in from reference TRBV7-9 and TRBJ1-2): DTGVSQNPRHKITKRGQNVTFRCDPISEHNRLYWYRQTLGQGPEFLTYFQNEAQLEKSRLLSDRFSAERPKGSFSTLEIQRTEQGDSAMYLCASSLNSHYGYTFGSGTRLTVV.